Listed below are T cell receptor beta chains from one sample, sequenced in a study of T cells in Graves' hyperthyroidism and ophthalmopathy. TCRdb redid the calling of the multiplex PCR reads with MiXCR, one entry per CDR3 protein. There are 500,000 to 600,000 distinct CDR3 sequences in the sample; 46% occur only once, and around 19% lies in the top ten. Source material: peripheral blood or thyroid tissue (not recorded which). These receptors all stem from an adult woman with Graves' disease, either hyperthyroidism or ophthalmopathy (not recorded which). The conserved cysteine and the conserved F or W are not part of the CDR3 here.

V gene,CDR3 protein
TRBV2,ATSVWDGELF
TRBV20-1,SASDRARETQY
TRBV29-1,SVGPNGGYT
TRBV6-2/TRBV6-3,ASSLLGTGTAYEH
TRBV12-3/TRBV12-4,ASSPGLAAETQY
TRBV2,ATSLTGISGANVLT
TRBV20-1,SAPDRLEAF
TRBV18,ASSPDWNTGELF
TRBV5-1,ASSLADNSYGYT
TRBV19,ASHDTTHQPQH
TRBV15,ATSRVSYRGASGNTIY
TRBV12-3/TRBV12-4,ASSFDRDHGYT
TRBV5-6,ASSHAGKGSEH
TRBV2,ASHPTSRGRLYEQY
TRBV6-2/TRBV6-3,ASSYLAGGTEAF
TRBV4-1,ASSQDPRQADQPQH
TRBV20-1,SALPPGFAETQY
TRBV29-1,SVEVGRGNVGYGYT
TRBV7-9,ASSPDGYRASEQF
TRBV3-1,ASSQDRSRGPRSYEQY
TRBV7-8,ASTLNRGNTGELF
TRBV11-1,ASSPYRARDTQY
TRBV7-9,AGDNIMNTEAF
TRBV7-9,ASRGDRLGLF
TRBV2,ASRTMTGNTIY
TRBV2,ASSEVVAGGPSYEQY
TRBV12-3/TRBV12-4,ASRYAETQY
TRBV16,ASSQSRTLLTEAF
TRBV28,ASSVIAGPEEETQY
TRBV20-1,SAGEQY
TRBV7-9,ASSPGTNNQPQH
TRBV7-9,ASSATGGGGTEAF
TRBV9,ASSVKGSGGLF
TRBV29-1,SVDWLIRPGSDEQY
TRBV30,AWSVRPVGGAYEQY
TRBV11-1,ASSLVGHSRTLPYEQY
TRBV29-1,SASLGTGVAEAF
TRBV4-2,ASSPRGDT
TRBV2,AVPIWGTANEKLF
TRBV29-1,SPWDRAEYEQY
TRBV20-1,SASLLGAGTQETQY
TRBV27,ASSLRLPYTDTQY
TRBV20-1,SARDVEGGSGANVLT
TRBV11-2,ASSIAGRTEAF
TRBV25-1,ASSDLTGVKGGTQY
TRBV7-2,ASSRLQIRPEAF
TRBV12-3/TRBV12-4,ASSWPGLAGAEQY
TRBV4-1,ASSQFGGPETQY
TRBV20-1,SARDDSQLFNQPQH
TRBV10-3,ATTASSGANVLT
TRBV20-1,SATRPSGEADTQY
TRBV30,AYTTAREEKLF
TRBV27,ASRRDRGSNQPQH
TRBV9,ASSVGGGRLETQY
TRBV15,ATSRDDGGQY
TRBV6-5,ASSSQIGNQPQH
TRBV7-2,ASSQGRGDGYT
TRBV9,ASSLRASPGELF
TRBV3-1,ASSQIQGQGEKLF
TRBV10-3,AIRDSTEAF